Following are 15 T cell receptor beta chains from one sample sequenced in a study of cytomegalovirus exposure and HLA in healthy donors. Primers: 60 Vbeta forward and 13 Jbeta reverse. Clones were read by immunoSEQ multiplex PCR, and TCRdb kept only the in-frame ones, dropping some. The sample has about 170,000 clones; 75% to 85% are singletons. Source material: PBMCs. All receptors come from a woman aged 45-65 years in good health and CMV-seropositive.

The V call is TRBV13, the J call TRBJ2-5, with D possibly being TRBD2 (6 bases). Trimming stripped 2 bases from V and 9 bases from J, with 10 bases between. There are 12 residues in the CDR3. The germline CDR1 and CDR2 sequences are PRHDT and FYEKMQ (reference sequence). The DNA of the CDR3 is TGTGCCAGCAGCTTATTTCCGGGGGCCCAGTACTTC. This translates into CASSLFPGAQYF.

CDR3 nucleotides: TGTGCCAGCAGTGAAAGGCAGGGGGTCAACGAGCAGTACTTC. Translated, it gives CASSERQGVNEQYF. J is TRBJ2-5 and V is TRBV6-1; 7 bases fit TRBD1. The J call is doubtful: the DNA matches TRBJ2-7 better. Germline assignment: CDR1 MNHNS and CDR2 SASEGT. CDR3 length: 14 amino acids.

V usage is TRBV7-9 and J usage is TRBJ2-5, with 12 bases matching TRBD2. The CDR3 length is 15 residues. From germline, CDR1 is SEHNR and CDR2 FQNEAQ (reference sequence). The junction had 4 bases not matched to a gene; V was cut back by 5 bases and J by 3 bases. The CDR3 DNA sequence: TGTGCCAGCAGCACTAGCGGGGGGACTAAAGAGACCCAGTACTTC. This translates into CASSTSGGTKETQYF.

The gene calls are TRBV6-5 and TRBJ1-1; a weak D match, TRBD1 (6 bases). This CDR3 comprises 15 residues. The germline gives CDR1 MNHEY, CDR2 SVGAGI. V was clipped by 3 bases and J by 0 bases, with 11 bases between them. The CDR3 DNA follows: TGTGCCAGCAGTTATGCAACAGGGATGAACACTGAAGCTTTCTTT. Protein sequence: CASSYATGMNTEAFF.

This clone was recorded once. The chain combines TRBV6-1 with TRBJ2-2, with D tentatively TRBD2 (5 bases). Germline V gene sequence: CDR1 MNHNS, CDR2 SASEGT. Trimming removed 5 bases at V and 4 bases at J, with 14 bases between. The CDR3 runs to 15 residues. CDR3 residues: CASSPFSSGTGELFF. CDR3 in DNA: TGTGCCAGCAGTCCCTTCTCAAGCGGCACCGGGGAGCTGTTTTTT.

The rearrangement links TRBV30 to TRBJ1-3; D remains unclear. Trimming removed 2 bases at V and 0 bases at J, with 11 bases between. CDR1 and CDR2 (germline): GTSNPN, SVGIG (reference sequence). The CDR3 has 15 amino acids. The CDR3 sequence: CAWSFRVGSGNTIYF. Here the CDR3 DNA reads TGTGCCTGGAGTTTTCGGGTTGGCTCTGGAAACACCATATATTTT. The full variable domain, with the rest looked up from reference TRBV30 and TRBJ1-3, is SQTIHQWPATLVQPVGSPLSLECTVEGTSNPNLYWYRQAAGRGLQLLFYSVGIGQISSEVPQNLSASRPQDRQFILSSKKLLLSDSGFYLCAWSFRVGSGNTIYFGEGSWLTVV.

As DNA, the CDR3 is TGTGCCAGCAGCTTTTTTAGCGGGGGGAAAAAAAACATTCAGTACTTC. The encoded protein is CASSFFSGGKKNIQYF. The V call is TRBV7-2, the J call TRBJ2-4, with 10 nucleotides matching TRBD2. V gave up 3 bases and J gave up 4 bases; unmatched junction bases: 6. Germline values: CDR1 SGHTA, CDR2 FQGNSA. CDR3 length equals 16 residues.

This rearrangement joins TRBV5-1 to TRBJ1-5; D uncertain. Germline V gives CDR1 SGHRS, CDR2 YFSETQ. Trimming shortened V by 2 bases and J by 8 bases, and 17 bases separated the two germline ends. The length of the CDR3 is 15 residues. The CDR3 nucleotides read TGCGCCAGCAGCTTAGAGGGTTTTTCTTTTGAGCCCCAGCATTTT. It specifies CASSLEGFSFEPQHF.

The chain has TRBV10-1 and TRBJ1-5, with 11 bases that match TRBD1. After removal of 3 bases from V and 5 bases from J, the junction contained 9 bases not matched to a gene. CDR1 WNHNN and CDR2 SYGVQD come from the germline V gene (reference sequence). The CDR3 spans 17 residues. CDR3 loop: CASSESGTGGPHQPQHF. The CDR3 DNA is TGCGCCAGCAGTGAATCAGGGACAGGGGGTCCACATCAGCCCCAGCATTTT.

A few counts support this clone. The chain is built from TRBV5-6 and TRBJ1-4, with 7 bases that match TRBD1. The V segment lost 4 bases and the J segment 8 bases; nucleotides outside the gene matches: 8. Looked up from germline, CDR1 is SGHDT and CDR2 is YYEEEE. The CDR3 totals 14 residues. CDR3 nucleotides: TGTGCCAGCAGCCAATACGGGACAGAAGAAAAACTGTTTTTT. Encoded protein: CASSQYGTEEKLFF.

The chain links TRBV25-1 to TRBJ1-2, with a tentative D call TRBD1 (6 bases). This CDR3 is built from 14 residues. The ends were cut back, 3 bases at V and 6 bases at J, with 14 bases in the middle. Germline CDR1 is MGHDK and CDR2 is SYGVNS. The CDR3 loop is CASSDPQQGHGYTF. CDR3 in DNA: TGTGCCAGCAGTGACCCTCAGCAGGGGCATGGCTACACCTTC.

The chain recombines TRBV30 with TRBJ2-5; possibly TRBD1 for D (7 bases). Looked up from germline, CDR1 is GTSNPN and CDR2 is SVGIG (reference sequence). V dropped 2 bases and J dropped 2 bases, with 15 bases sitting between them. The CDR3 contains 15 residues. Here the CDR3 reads CAWSYTRGEQETQYF. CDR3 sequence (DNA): TGTGCCTGGAGTTACACCAGGGGGGAGCAAGAGACCCAGTACTTC.

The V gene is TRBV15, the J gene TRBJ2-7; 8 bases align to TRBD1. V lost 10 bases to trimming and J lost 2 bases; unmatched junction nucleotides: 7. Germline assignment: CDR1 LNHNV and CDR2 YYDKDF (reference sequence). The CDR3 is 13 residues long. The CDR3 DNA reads TGTGCCAGGGACCGACAGGGGACCTACGAGCAGTACTTC. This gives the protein CARDRQGTYEQYF.

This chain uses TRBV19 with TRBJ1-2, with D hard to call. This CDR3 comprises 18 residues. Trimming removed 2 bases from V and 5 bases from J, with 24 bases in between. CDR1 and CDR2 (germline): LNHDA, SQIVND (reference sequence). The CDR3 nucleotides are TGTGCCAGTAGTATAAGGGTGTCGGGAGCGGAGGAAATTTATGGCTACACCTTC. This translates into CASSIRVSGAEEIYGYTF.

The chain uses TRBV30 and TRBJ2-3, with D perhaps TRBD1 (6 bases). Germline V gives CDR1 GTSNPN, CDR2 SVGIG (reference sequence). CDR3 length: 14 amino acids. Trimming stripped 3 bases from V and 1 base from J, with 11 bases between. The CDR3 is CAWRGAWGTDTQYF. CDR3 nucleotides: TGTGCCTGGAGGGGGGCGTGGGGCACAGATACGCAGTATTTT.